This TCR beta chain was sequenced for a study of Tregs in tolerant kidney transplant recipients. Study-level background: Related graft donors supplied nonmyeloablative bone marrow transplants, and mixed chimerism was transient.

Details on this clone: Its antigen is still unknown.

V was trimmed by 0 bases and J by 5 bases, leaving 7 bases between them. The V gene's germline CDR1 is LGHNA and CDR2 YSLEER. There are 13 residues in the CDR3. Study-wide results and caveats: This study did not directly address biological reproducibility. Activated donor B cell expansion appeared to reveal the most relevant donor-specific TCRbeta repertoire.

Repertoires were generated with immunoSEQ multiplex PCR, while TCRdb's copy carries only in-frame clones and drops some. In the table there are about 87,000 clones, approximately 94% of which are singletons. Sequenced here: CD4+ T cells from blood, sampled before the transplant. This sequence was found in a human donor who received a combined kidney and bone marrow transplant. The gene calls are TRBV4-3 and TRBJ1-1; unclear D gene. Written as DNA, the CDR3 is TGCGCCAGCAGCCAAGAGGGAGGTACTGAAGCTTTCTTT. It encodes CASSQEGGTEAFF.